This TCR beta chain was observed in a study of CDR3 diversity in severe acne. Remarks on this clonotype: One end of the junction fails to match germline, which may point to a read error.

TCRdb reprocessed the PCR reads via MiXCR and lists one record per CDR3 protein. Of more than 80,000 distinct CDR3 sequences in the sample, around 50% are singletons; the top ten hold 9.5% to 13%. The CDR3 contains 14 residues. Germline V gives CDR1 SQVTM, CDR2 ANQGSEA. Specimen: blood. This rearrangement joins TRBV29-1 to TRBJ2-6, with D perhaps TRBD1 (5 bases). The clonotype comes from a male donor with severe acne vulgaris. CDR3 nucleotides: TGCAGCATACTCCCAGAATCTGGGGCCAACGCCCTGACTTTC. Residues: CSILPESGANALTF.